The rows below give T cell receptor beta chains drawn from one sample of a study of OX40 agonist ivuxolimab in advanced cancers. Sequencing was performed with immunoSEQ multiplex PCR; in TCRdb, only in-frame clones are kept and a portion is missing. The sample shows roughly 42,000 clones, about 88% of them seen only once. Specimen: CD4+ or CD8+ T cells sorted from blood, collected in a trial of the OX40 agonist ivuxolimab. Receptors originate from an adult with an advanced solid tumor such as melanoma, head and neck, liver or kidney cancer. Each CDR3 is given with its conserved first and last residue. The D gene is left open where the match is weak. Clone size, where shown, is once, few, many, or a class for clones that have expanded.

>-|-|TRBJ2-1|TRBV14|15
CASSLQRISYNEQFF
TGTGCCAGCAGCCTACAGCGTATCTCCTACAATGAGCAGTTCTTC
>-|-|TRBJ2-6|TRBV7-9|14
CASRAGVGANVLTF
TGTGCCAGCAGGGCCGGAGTTGGGGCCAACGTCCTGACTTTC
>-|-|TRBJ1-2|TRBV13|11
CASSLDDPYTF
TGTGCCAGCAGCTTAGATGACCCTTACACCTTC
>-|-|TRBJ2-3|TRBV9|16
CASSVVMYGSTDTQYF
TGTGCCAGCAGCGTAGTAATGTACGGTAGCACAGATACGCAGTATTTT
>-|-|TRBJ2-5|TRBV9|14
CASSVRSGVETQYF
TGTGCCAGCAGCGTAAGATCTGGGGTGGAGACCCAGTACTTC
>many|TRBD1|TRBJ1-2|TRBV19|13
CASGDSYFYGYTF
TGTGCCAGCGGGGACAGCTACTTCTATGGCTACACCTTC
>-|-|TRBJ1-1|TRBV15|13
CATSRDPGAEAFF
TGTGCCACCAGCAGAGATCCCGGAGCTGAAGCTTTCTTT
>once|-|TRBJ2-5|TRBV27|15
CASSLYVGGQETQYF
TGTGCCAGCAGTTTATACGTTGGCGGTCAAGAGACCCAGTACTTC
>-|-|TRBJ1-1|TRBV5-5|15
CASSPGGLIRTEAFF
TGTGCCAGCAGCCCCGGGGGGCTGATTCGGACTGAAGCTTTCTTT
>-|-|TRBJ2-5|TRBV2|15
CASSGFRDIQETQYF
TGTGCCAGCAGTGGGTTCCGGGACATCCAAGAGACCCAGTACTTC
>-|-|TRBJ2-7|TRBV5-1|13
CASKSPTGYEQYF
TGCGCCAGCAAGTCCCCGACTGGGTACGAGCAGTACTTC